The text below deals with one TCR beta chain. This sample was taken from a study of blood T cells in healthy people across ages. Per germline, CDR1 MDHEN and CDR2 SYDVKM. V lost 6 bases and J 5 bases, leaving 20 bases between the germline ends. The CDR3 contains 16 residues. A J-beta primer mix and a sample-barcoded 5' primer were used in a second PCR of roughly 7 to 12 cycles. A single record per CDR3 protein comes from TCRdb applying MiXCR to the 5' RACE reads. Seen here are 730,000 or so distinct CDR3 sequences, around 41% observed once, and the top ten hold around 30%. The sequenced sample was blood. This sequence originates from an older man in good health. The chain joins TRBV28 to TRBJ2-1; D is perhaps TRBD2 (6 bases). CDR3 bases: TGTGCCAGCAGCATCTCTAGCGACCCGACAGACAATGAGCAGTTCTTC. Translated, it gives CASSISSDPTDNEQFF.